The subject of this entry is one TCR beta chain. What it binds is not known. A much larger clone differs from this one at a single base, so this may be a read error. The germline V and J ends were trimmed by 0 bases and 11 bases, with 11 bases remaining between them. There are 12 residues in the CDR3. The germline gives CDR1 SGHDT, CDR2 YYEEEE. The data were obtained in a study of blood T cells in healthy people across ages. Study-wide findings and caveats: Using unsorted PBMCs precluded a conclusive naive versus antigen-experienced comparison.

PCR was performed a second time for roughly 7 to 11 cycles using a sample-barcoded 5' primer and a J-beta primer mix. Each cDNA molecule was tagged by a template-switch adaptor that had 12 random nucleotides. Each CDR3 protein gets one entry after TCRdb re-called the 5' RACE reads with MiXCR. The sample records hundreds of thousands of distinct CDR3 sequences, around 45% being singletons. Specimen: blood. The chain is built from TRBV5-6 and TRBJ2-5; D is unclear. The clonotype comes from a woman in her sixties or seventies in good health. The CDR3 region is CASSLEWADQYF. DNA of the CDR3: TGTGCCAGCAGCTTGGAGTGGGCCGATCAGTACTTC.